Below, 20 T cell receptor beta chains from the same sample are listed, as sequenced in a study of T-cell reconstitution after alpha-beta-depleted transplantation in children. Preparation of the TCRbeta library involved a method that used unique molecular identifiers. TCRdb passed the PCR reads through MiXCR, listing each CDR3 protein once. The data contain approximately 650,000 distinct CDR3 sequences, around 12% of them singletons. The source was PBMCs, collected before TCRalphabeta/CD19-depleted stem cell transplant. These receptors were obtained from a girl aged 2 to 10 with congenital amegakaryocytic thrombocytopenia, due to receive a stem cell transplant.

The chain has TRBV2 and TRBJ2-1, with D perhaps TRBD1 or TRBD2 (5 bases each). This CDR3 region has 16 residues. Germline V gene lookup returns CDR1 SNHLY and CDR2 FYNNEI. Deletions cut 8 bases from V and 0 bases from J, with 17 bases between. In nucleotides, the CDR3 is TGTGCCAGCGAAGTTACGGGACGCAGCTCCTACAATGAGCAGTTCTTC. It yields the protein CASEVTGRSSYNEQFF. Drawing the rest from reference TRBV2 and TRBJ2-1, the complete variable domain is EPEVTQTPSHQVTQMGQEVILRCVPISNHLYFYWYRQILGQKVEFLVSFYNNEISEKSEIFDDQFSVERPDGSNFTLKIRSTKLEDSAMYFCASEVTGRSSYNEQFFGPGTRLTVL.

This clonotype was counted many times. The rearrangement links TRBV29-1 to TRBJ2-3; D is ambiguous. The CDR3 totals 11 residues. Germline V gene lookup returns CDR1 SQVTM and CDR2 ANQGSEA. Trimming pared 4 bases from V and 4 bases from J, leaving 6 bases between. The CDR3 region is CSVGTSDTQYF. The CDR3 DNA sequence: TGCAGCGTTGGGACGTCAGATACGCAGTATTTT.

This chain uses TRBV27 with TRBJ2-1; 10 nucleotides line up with TRBD2. The germline CDR1 and CDR2 sequences are MNHEY and SMNVEV (reference sequence). There are 16 residues in the CDR3. The ends lost 2 bases at V and 2 bases at J; junction bases unmatched: 3. In nucleotides, the CDR3 is TGTGCCAGCAGTTTAGAGCGGGAGGGCCCCTACAATGAGCAGTTCTTC. Translation: CASSLEREGPYNEQFF.

The V and J genes are TRBV12-3 or TRBV12-4 and TRBJ2-1; the D gene could be TRBD1 or TRBD2 (5 bases each). The CDR3 covers 14 residues. Deletions cut 6 bases from V and 13 bases from J, with 22 bases between. DNA for the CDR3: TGTGCCAGCAGACAGTCACTCCGGGACCCCTTACAGTTCTTC. Protein product: CASRQSLRDPLQFF.

V and J are TRBV10-2 and TRBJ1-1; D not resolved. The CDR3 has 14 amino acids. CDR1 and CDR2 from the germline V gene are WSHSY and SAAADI. Trimming left V 8 bases short and J 10 bases short, with 23 bases between. The chain's CDR3 is CASGVVLLTAGAFF. CDR3 nucleotide sequence: TGCGCCAGCGGGGTCGTCCTCTTGACGGCGGGAGCTTTCTTT.

The chain couples TRBV7-9 to TRBJ2-1; possibly TRBD1 or TRBD2 for D (5 bases each). V lost 3 bases and J lost 9, with 12 bases in between. This CDR3 has 13 amino acids. Germline CDR1 SEHNR, CDR2 FQNEAQ (reference sequence). The CDR3 nucleotides are TGTGCCAGCAGCTTGGGGCGGGCGACTGAGCAGTTCTTC. It yields the protein CASSLGRATEQFF.

This clonotype was found a few times. The V call is TRBV25-1, the J call TRBJ1-2; the D is unclear. The CDR3 is 14 residues long. Germline-derived CDR1 and CDR2 are MGHDK and SYGVNS. V lost 4 bases to trimming and J lost 4 bases, with 13 bases between them. CDR3 sequence reads: CASSGSQNFYGYTF. CDR3 DNA: TGTGCCAGCAGTGGGTCCCAAAACTTCTATGGCTACACCTTC.

This clonotype appeared many times. The rearrangement links TRBV20-1 to TRBJ2-3, with 9 bases aligning to TRBD2. The V gene end was trimmed by 6 bases and the J gene end by 4 bases; junction bases not matched to a gene: 11. CDR1 and CDR2 (germline): DFQATT, SNEGSKA (reference sequence). This CDR3 region has 15 residues. The CDR3 DNA follows: TGCAGTGCCCGCGGGGGACTAGCTTCGGCAGATACGCAGTATTTT. As protein: CSARGGLASADTQYF.

With regard to this clonotype: At one boundary the junction diverges from the germline segment, which might be a read error. The J gene is TRBJ2-3, the V gene TRBV20-1; TRBD2 aligns across 7 bases. Germline V gives CDR1 DFQATT, CDR2 SNEGSKA (reference sequence). The CDR3 sequence is 14 residues long. CDR3 sequence reads: CSAMEAGDTDTQYF. CDR3 in DNA: TGCAGCGCTATGGAGGCGGGAGACACAGATACGCAGTATTTT.

This clonotype was counted ten times or more. The rearrangement joins TRBV20-1 to TRBJ2-1; D is undetermined. V was shortened by 0 bases and J by 4 bases, with 16 bases between the two germline ends. Germline-derived CDR1 and CDR2 are DFQATT and SNEGSKA (reference sequence). The length of the CDR3 is 16 residues. CDR3 sequence (DNA): TGCAGTGCTAGAGATCCGGACGGAAGAGCTTACAATGAGCAGTTCTTC. Translating it yields CSARDPDGRAYNEQFF.

The chain joins TRBV7-9 to TRBJ2-2; D remains unclear. Trimming removed 8 bases from V and 5 bases from J, with 9 bases in between. Germline V gene data show CDR1 as SEHNR and CDR2 as FQNEAQ (reference sequence). This CDR3 has 12 residues. CDR3 residues: CASPPHTGELFF. The DNA of the CDR3 is TGTGCCAGCCCTCCCCATACCGGGGAGCTGTTTTTT.

This sequence joins TRBV29-1 and TRBJ2-7; 7 bases align to TRBD1. Losses at the gene ends were 4 bases for V and 1 base for J; bases not matched to a gene: 16. Germline lookup yields CDR1 SQVTM and CDR2 ANQGSEA. This CDR3 contains 17 residues. Written as DNA, the CDR3 is TGCAGCGTTGGGGGGACAGCTTCGAAGGCGGGTTCCTACGAGCAGTACTTC. It encodes CSVGGTASKAGSYEQYF.

There are a few counts of this clonotype. This chain uses TRBV5-1 with TRBJ2-6, with 11 bases that match TRBD2. The germline gives CDR1 SGHRS, CDR2 YFSETQ. The V segment lost 1 base and the J segment 3 bases; nucleotides outside the gene matches: 3. This CDR3 has 17 amino acids. In DNA form, the CDR3 reads TGCGCCAGCAGCTTGAAACTAGCGGGAGTTGGGGCCAACGTCCTGACTTTC. Encoded protein: CASSLKLAGVGANVLTF.

The rearrangement links TRBV15 to TRBJ2-7, with TRBD2 matching over 10 bases. Germline CDR1 reads LNHNV; CDR2 reads YYDKDF (reference sequence). This CDR3 has 14 residues. V lost 5 bases to trimming and J lost 4 bases; unmatched junction nucleotides: 5. This CDR3 is CATSAGTSAYEQYF. The CDR3 nucleotides read TGTGCCACCAGCGCTGGGACTAGCGCATACGAGCAGTACTTC.

The sample holds a few counts of this clonotype. The V call is TRBV20-1, the J call TRBJ1-5; 7 bases fit TRBD1. Trimming at V came to 5 bases and at J to 0 bases, leaving 7 bases not matched to a gene. Germline assignment: CDR1 DFQATT and CDR2 SNEGSKA (reference sequence). This CDR3 is 15 amino acids long. DNA for the CDR3: TGCAGTGCTGCGACAGGGAAGAATAGCAATCAGCCCCAGCATTTT. Its protein product is CSAATGKNSNQPQHF.

In its sample, this clonotype was seen a few times. J is TRBJ1-1 and V is TRBV3-1; no definite D call. Germline CDR1 and CDR2: LGHDT and YNNKEL (reference sequence). This CDR3 spans 17 amino acids. V lost 2 bases and J lost 3, with 19 bases in between. Here the CDR3 DNA reads TGTGCCAGCAGCCAATTCCGACCGACCCTTTCGTACACTGAAGCTTTCTTT. Translation: CASSQFRPTLSYTEAFF. The full variable domain, its missing parts supplied by reference TRBV3-1 and TRBJ1-1, is DTAVSQTPKYLVTQMGNDKSIKCEQNLGHDTMYWYKQDSKKFLKIMFSYNNKELIINETVPNRFSPKSPDKAHLNLHINSLELGDSAVYFCASSQFRPTLSYTEAFFGQGTRLTVV.

This clonotype appeared a few times. The chain links TRBV5-1 to TRBJ2-7; TRBD1 might be the D (5 bases). The CDR3 is made up of 16 amino acids. Germline V gene lookup returns CDR1 SGHRS and CDR2 YFSETQ. Trimming left V 1 base short and J 2 bases short, with 16 bases between. The CDR3 sequence: CASSLSGAATTYEQYF. The CDR3 region has the DNA TGCGCCAGCAGCTTGTCTGGGGCAGCTACCACCTACGAGCAGTACTTC.

Turning to this clonotype: The junction departs from the called germline gene at one end, perhaps through a read error. The chain links TRBV20-1 to TRBJ2-1, with 9 bases lining up with TRBD2. The CDR3 has 15 amino acids. Germline V gene data show CDR1 as DFQATT and CDR2 as SNEGSKA (reference sequence). CDR3 amino acids: CTAADPSGVYNEQFF. CDR3 nucleotide sequence: TGCACTGCTGCCGACCCTAGCGGGGTGTACAATGAGCAGTTCTTC.

This clonotype showed up just a few times. CDR3 in amino acids: CASSRGTPNTDTQYF. The CDR3 DNA reads as TGCGCCAGCAGCCGGGGGACGCCGAACACAGATACGCAGTATTTT. The chain has TRBV4-1 and TRBJ2-3; D possibly matches TRBD1 or TRBD2 (5 bases each). Germline V gene data show CDR1 as MGHRA and CDR2 as YSYEKL. With 4 bases removed from V and 2 bases from J, the gap between germline ends came to 13 bases. The CDR3 length is 15 residues.

This clonotype is a singleton in its sample. Here the CDR3 reads CASSFFTEKETQYF. The CDR3 DNA reads as TGTGCCAGCAGTTTCTTTACAGAAAAAGAGACCCAGTACTTC. The chain joins TRBV2 to TRBJ2-5; no clear D. V gave up 5 bases and J gave up 3 bases, with 13 bases separating them. The CDR3 spans 14 residues. Germline loops: CDR1 SNHLY, CDR2 FYNNEI.